The text below deals with one T cell receptor beta chain. These data are taken from a study of blood T cell repertoires in COVID-19. Study-wide context: Acute and convalescent COVID-19 samples came from the United States, Italy and Spain. PBMCs, B-cell-depleted T cells, or T cells were the source of the cDNA or gDNA that made up the material.

In the original workflow: Reference gene primer amplification in the assay estimated nucleated cell counts. Assay: immunoSEQ multiplex PCR; the TCRdb copy retains only in-frame clones and omits some. The V and J calls and clone size were taken over from that table, and D and trimming were inferred from the DNA. The data hold some 60,000 clones, with roughly 90% observed a single time. This CDR3 has 14 amino acids. The V end was cut by 7 bases, the J end by 9 bases, with 19 bases between. In germline, CDR1 is MNHEY, CDR2 SVGAGI. V usage is TRBV6-5 and J usage is TRBJ2-1; tentatively, D is TRBD1 (6 bases). Input material: peripheral blood. The origin of this receptor is a human donor in a cohort sampled during active COVID-19. CDR3: CASKPGHWAIEQFF. The DNA of the CDR3 is TGTGCCAGCAAACCGGGACACTGGGCGATTGAGCAGTTCTTC.